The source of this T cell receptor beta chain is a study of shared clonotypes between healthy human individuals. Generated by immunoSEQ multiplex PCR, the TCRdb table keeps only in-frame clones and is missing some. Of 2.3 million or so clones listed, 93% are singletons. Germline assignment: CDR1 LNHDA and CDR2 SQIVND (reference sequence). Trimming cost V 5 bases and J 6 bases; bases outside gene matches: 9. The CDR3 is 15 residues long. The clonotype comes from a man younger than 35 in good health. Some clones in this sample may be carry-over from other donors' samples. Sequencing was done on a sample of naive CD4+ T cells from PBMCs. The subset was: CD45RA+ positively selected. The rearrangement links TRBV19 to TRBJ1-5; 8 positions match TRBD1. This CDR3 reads CASSPEGQGGQPQHF. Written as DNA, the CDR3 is TGTGCCAGTAGTCCCGAAGGACAGGGTGGTCAGCCCCAGCATTTT.